The T cell receptor (beta chain) under discussion was sequenced for a study of blood T cell repertoires in COVID-19 (dated by TCRdb to 2019 to 2021). For context, the study as a whole: Samples from collaborators originated in the United States, Italy and Spain and spanned both the acute and convalescent phases of COVID-19. A de-identified subject ID, COVID-19 status, age in years and sex were almost always included in the sample metadata. The dataset comprised deeply sampled blood TCRbeta repertoires from subjects exposed to, actively infected with, or recovered from COVID-19. The samples were drawn from two sources: the first 160 participants of the ongoing ImmuneRACE study, and 1,000 to 1,500 subjects contributed by 6 global collaborators. A freely available public database, intended as a resource for researchers studying the immune response to SARS-CoV-2, is where the repertoires were released. The material from the prospective study consisted of cDNA or gDNA derived from T cells, B-cell-depleted T cells, or PBMCs. Where HLA class I and class II types were available, the types were taken from metadata supplied by the sample provider, not from assay-based typing. Points the paper makes about the study in general: Clinical and demographic metadata were provided uncurated, with the amount varying by source and participant.

TCRbeta CDR3 regions were amplified from genomic DNA using the immunoSEQ Assay, a bias-controlled multiplex PCR. The authors' analysis ran thus. Nucleated cell counts per sample were estimated from amplification of reference gene primers within the assay. To quantify the absolute abundance of each unique TCRbeta CDR3 rearrangement, sequence reads were collapsed and filtered. For each sample, productive Simpson clonality was calculated by taking the square root of Simpson's diversity index across productive rearrangements. What TCRdb holds here is the immuneACCESS table cut down to in-frame rearrangements. Part of the clones is not present; checked against another copy, under half of the missing clones reflect an unresolved V gene, and the others are unexplained. D and trimming were read from the DNA, whereas the V and J calls and clone size are those reported in that table. This sample lists about 110,000 clones; approximately 85% were detected once. The leading ten clones occupy approximately 15% of the sample.

As concerns this clone: Its target antigen remains unknown. No clone much larger than this one lies a single base away; base qualities are absent.

Whole blood was collected in K2EDTA tubes by collaborating institutions according to the institutions' own protocols. For TCRbeta analysis, collaborator samples were shipped as frozen whole blood, as isolated PBMCs, or as DNA extracted from either sample type. Sequences were obtained from peripheral blood. The TCR originated in a woman aged 60-70 years with acute or convalescent COVID-19.

The nucleotide sequence reads as follows: TGTGCCAGCAGCCCCACCATCGGTGAGACCCAGTACTTC. Translated, this gives CASSPTIGETQYF. Recombination joined TRBV7-3 with TRBJ2-5; the D gene is not confidently resolved. From cysteine to phenylalanine, the CDR3 is 13 amino acids long. The retained sequence is limited to the CDR3, 39 bases, with the frame set at the first base. V is cut by 5 bases and J by 5 bases, and the space between the germline ends is 12 bases. Per the germline V gene, SGHTA is the CDR1 and FQGTGA is the CDR2.